This T cell receptor beta chain was recovered during a study of blood T cell repertoires in COVID-19 (dated by TCRdb to 2018 to 2020). The study in broad terms: Collaborator samples came from the United States, Italy and Spain and covered acute and convalescent phases of COVID-19. Sample metadata almost always included a de-identified subject ID, COVID-19 status, age in years and sex. The material from the prospective study consisted of cDNA or gDNA derived from T cells, B-cell-depleted T cells, or PBMCs. The dataset comprised deeply sampled blood TCRbeta repertoires from subjects exposed to, actively infected with, or recovered from COVID-19. The repertoires were made available in a free public database intended to serve as a resource for research on the immune response to SARS-CoV-2. The samples were drawn from the first 160 participants of the ongoing ImmuneRACE study and from 1,254 subjects provided by 6 global collaborators. Where HLA class I and class II types were available, the types were taken from metadata supplied by the sample provider, not from assay-based typing. The paper's findings and limits, for the study overall: The amount of clinical and demographic metadata varied by source and participant and was provided uncurated.

Whole blood was collected in K2EDTA tubes by collaborating institutions according to the institutions' own protocols. For TCRbeta analysis, collaborators shipped samples in one of three forms: frozen whole blood, isolated PBMCs, or DNA extracted from either of those sample types. Including the terminal cysteine and phenylalanine, the CDR3 comprises 15 residues. The retained sequence is limited to the CDR3, 45 bases, with the frame set at the first base. The germline V gene (reference sequence) sets CDR1 to GTSNPN and CDR2 to SVGIG. V drops 3 bases and J drops 6 bases, leaving 18 bases in between. Regarding this clone: The target of this receptor is not known. It has no much larger one-base neighbor in the sample; base qualities were not kept.

The immunoSEQ Assay, a bias-controlled multiplex PCR, was used to amplify TCRbeta CDR3 regions from genomic DNA. The paper's processing steps were these. Within the assay, amplification of reference gene primers was used to estimate how many nucleated cells each sample contained. Sequence reads were collapsed and filtered to measure the absolute abundance of every unique TCRbeta CDR3 rearrangement. Productive Simpson clonality was computed per sample as the square root of Simpson's diversity index over productive rearrangements. TCRdb took this table from immuneACCESS and kept in-frame rearrangements with V and J called. Such tables lack part of the clones; where checked against another copy, unresolved V genes explain under half of the gap, and the rest is unexplained. V, J and clone size reflect that table, while D and trimming were determined from the DNA. Within this sample are approximately 120,000 clones, with 88% of them counted one time only. The ten largest clones take up approximately 8.1% of the sample.

Sequencing was performed on peripheral blood. Recombination connected TRBV30 to TRBJ2-1; matching of 6 bases hints at TRBD2 as the D gene. The TCR comes from a man aged 50 to 59 with acute or convalescent COVID-19. The nucleotide sequence reads as follows: TGTGCCTGGAGCCCATCGGGACTTAAGATCAATGAGCAGTTCTTC. It translates as CAWSPSGLKINEQFF.